These 27 T cell receptor beta chains share one sample of origin, sequenced in a study of T cell responses to AZD1222 COVID-19 vaccine. Sequenced by immunoSEQ multiplex PCR; TCRdb stores in-frame clones only, minus some. The sample consists of around 120,000 clones, about 90% of them appearing once. The sequences come from peripheral blood, collected on day 0 of AZD1222 vaccination. The receptor set was obtained from an adult in good health.

The V gene is TRBV4-2, the J gene TRBJ2-3; D might be TRBD2 (6 bases). V was shortened by 4 bases and J by 6 bases, with 20 bases between the two germline ends. The CDR3 loop spans 16 amino acids. The V gene's germline CDR1 is LGHNA and CDR2 YNFKEQ. The CDR3 reads CASSLDVGRDTDTQYF. CDR3 in DNA: TGTGCCAGCAGCCTCGACGTCGGGCGGGATACGGATACGCAGTATTTT.

This rearrangement joins TRBV29-1 to TRBJ2-5; 7 bases are a match to TRBD1. The CDR3 is made up of 13 amino acids. Trimming at V came to 5 bases and at J to 5 bases, leaving 8 bases not matched to a gene. Germline-derived CDR1 and CDR2 are SQVTM and ANQGSEA. The CDR3 sequence is CSVPGGIGETQYF. CDR3 bases: TGCAGCGTTCCAGGGGGAATTGGGGAGACCCAGTACTTC.

This clone appeared a few times. The chain joins TRBV5-6 to TRBJ2-7; 7 nucleotides match TRBD1. Losses at the gene ends were 0 bases for V and 2 bases for J; bases not matched to a gene: 5. The CDR3 covers 15 residues. In germline, CDR1 is SGHDT, CDR2 YYEEEE. CDR3 nucleotide sequence: TGTGCCAGCAGCTTGGTGGGGGACAGCACCTACGAGCAGTACTTC. This encodes CASSLVGDSTYEQYF.

V is TRBV7-9 and J is TRBJ1-1; tentative D call: TRBD1 (5 bases). Trimming pared 4 bases from V and 7 bases from J, leaving 13 bases between. The CDR3 runs 13 residues. CDR1 is SEHNR, CDR2 FQNEAQ, per germline (reference sequence). CDR3 DNA sequence: TGTGCCAGCAGCTCTTCCGGGGGTAATGAAGCTTTCTTT. Translation gives CASSSSGGNEAFF. The whole variable domain, filled in from reference TRBV7-9 and TRBJ1-1, reads DTGVSQNPRHKITKRGQNVTFRCDPISEHNRLYWYRQTLGQGPEFLTYFQNEAQLEKSRLLSDRFSAERPKGSFSTLEIQRTEQGDSAMYLCASSSSGGNEAFFGQGTRLTVV.

The V gene is TRBV2, the J gene TRBJ1-2; D call uncertain. Per the germline V gene, CDR1 is SNHLY and CDR2 is FYNNEI. Trimming shortened V by 3 bases and J by 5 bases, and 13 bases separated the two germline ends. This CDR3 is 14 amino acids long. CDR3 residues: CASSEMTLDYGYTF. The CDR3 nucleotides are TGTGCCAGCAGTGAGATGACACTGGATTATGGCTACACCTTC. Complete variable domain (other parts from reference TRBV2 and TRBJ1-2): EPEVTQTPSHQVTQMGQEVILRCVPISNHLYFYWYRQILGQKVEFLVSFYNNEISEKSEIFDDQFSVERPDGSNFTLKIRSTKLEDSAMYFCASSEMTLDYGYTFGSGTRLTVV.

The chain employs TRBV28 and TRBJ2-7; the match to TRBD1 covers 8 bases. This CDR3 has 13 residues. The V and J ends lost 5 bases and 6 bases, in that order; junction bases with no gene match: 6. In germline, CDR1 is MDHEN, CDR2 SYDVKM. DNA of the CDR3: TGTGCCAGCAGTGGACAGGGCGCGGCCGAGCAGTACTTC. Encoded protein: CASSGQGAAEQYF. Drawing the rest from reference TRBV28 and TRBJ2-7, the complete variable domain is DVKVTQSSRYLVKRTGEKVFLECVQDMDHENMFWYRQDPGLGLRLIYFSYDVKMKEKGDIPEGYSVSREKKERFSLILESASTNQTSMYLCASSGQGAAEQYFGPGTRLTVT.

This clone was counted once. The chain links TRBV7-9 to TRBJ1-2; no firm D call. Trimming left V 2 bases short and J 14 bases short, with 15 bases between. Germline V gene data show CDR1 as SEHNR and CDR2 as FQNEAQ (reference sequence). The CDR3 totals 12 residues. CDR3 in amino acids: CASSLPTGLCTF. CDR3 nucleotides: TGTGCCAGCAGCTTACCTACGGGGTTATGTACCTTC.

The rearrangement joins TRBV5-1 to TRBJ2-2; possible D gene TRBD2, 5 bases. Germline V gene data show CDR1 as SGHRS and CDR2 as YFSETQ. This CDR3 has 15 residues. The germline V and J ends were trimmed by 0 bases and 7 bases, with 13 bases remaining between them. This CDR3 reads CASSLEVGKGGELFF. The CDR3 DNA follows: TGCGCCAGCAGCTTGGAGGTCGGGAAGGGCGGGGAGCTGTTTTTT.

The CDR3 DNA sequence: TGTGCCAGCGTTAGAGGCCAGACAGATACGCAGTATTTT. This sequence encodes CASVRGQTDTQYF. The rearrangement joins TRBV28 to TRBJ2-3; D not resolved. Germline CDR1 is MDHEN and CDR2 is SYDVKM. This CDR3 has 13 amino acids. V was shortened by 8 bases and J by 3 bases, with 12 bases between the two germline ends.

This chain connects TRBV9 to TRBJ1-2; 8 bases line up with TRBD1. The V gene end was trimmed by 3 bases and the J gene end by 1 base; junction bases not matched to a gene: 11. This CDR3 spans 17 amino acids. Germline CDR1 is SGDLS and CDR2 is YYNGEE. CDR3 DNA sequence: TGTGCCAGCAGCGGACAGGGGATTTCGGGACTTAACTATGGCTACACCTTC. Translation gives CASSGQGISGLNYGYTF.

This clone has a handful of counts. This chain connects TRBV4-1 to TRBJ2-7; a weak D match, TRBD2 (5 bases). The CDR3 spans 16 residues. V lost 0 bases and J 4 bases, leaving 16 bases between the germline ends. Looked up from germline, CDR1 is MGHRA and CDR2 is YSYEKL. CDR3 loop: CASSQDKNRGKYEQYF. Here the CDR3 DNA reads TGCGCCAGCAGCCAAGATAAGAATCGAGGGAAATACGAGCAGTACTTC.

The CDR3 reads CATSLRVGTDTQYF. The CDR3 coding sequence is TGTGCCACCAGCCTCCGAGTAGGCACAGATACGCAGTATTTT. V is TRBV15 and J is TRBJ2-3; D unclear. V was trimmed by 5 bases and J by 1 base, leaving 10 bases between them. CDR3 length: 14 residues. Germline V lookup: CDR1 LNHNV, CDR2 YYDKDF (reference sequence).

This clone was seen just once. J is TRBJ2-1 and V is TRBV24-1; D not certain. The CDR3 is made up of 15 amino acids. V was shortened by 7 bases and J by 6 bases, with 18 bases between the two germline ends. The V gene's germline CDR1 is KGHDR and CDR2 SFDVKD. This CDR3 reads CATSFPSAPRNEQFF. As DNA, the CDR3 is TGTGCCACCAGCTTCCCGAGCGCCCCCCGCAATGAGCAGTTCTTC.

This chain uses TRBV18 with TRBJ1-5; perhaps TRBD1 as D (5 bases). CDR1 is KGHSH, CDR2 LQKENI, per germline. CDR3 length: 13 amino acids. Deletions cut 10 bases from V and 6 bases from J, with 16 bases between. The chain's CDR3 is CATHGGSGQPQHF. CDR3 DNA: TGTGCCACCCACGGGGGATCGGGTCAGCCCCAGCATTTT.

The chain links TRBV19 to TRBJ1-3; no firm D call. Germline V lookup: CDR1 LNHDA, CDR2 SQIVND (reference sequence). CDR3 size: 15 residues. The V end lost 8 bases, the J end lost 0 bases, and 14 bases lay between the germline ends. DNA for the CDR3: TGTGCCAGTGGAAAAGCGTCGAGCTCTGGAAACACCATATATTTT. Translating it yields CASGKASSSGNTIYF.

The chain is built from TRBV7-6 and TRBJ2-1, with 9 bases fitting TRBD2. This CDR3 has 15 amino acids. With V trimmed by 5 bases and J by 3 bases, 5 bases remained unmatched. CDR1 SGHVS and CDR2 FNYEAQ come from the germline V gene. The CDR3 coding sequence is TGTGCCAGCAGCGTGACTAGCGGATTCTACAATGAGCAGTTCTTC. Its translation is CASSVTSGFYNEQFF.

The chain employs TRBV9 and TRBJ2-5, with 8 bases that match TRBD2. In germline, CDR1 is SGDLS, CDR2 YYNGEE. V shed 6 bases and J 3 bases; nucleotides not matched to a gene: 7. The CDR3 contains 14 residues. In DNA, the CDR3 is TGTGCCAGCAACCTAAGCGGGAGAAAAGAGACCCAGTACTTC. Protein: CASNLSGRKETQYF.

This clone was observed a single time. The chain has TRBV5-1 and TRBJ2-1; TRBD1 or TRBD2 may be the D gene (6 bases each). This CDR3 is built from 17 residues. The germline V gene encodes CDR1 SGHRS and CDR2 YFSETQ. V was cut by 0 bases and J by 3 bases, with 16 bases left in between. As DNA, the CDR3 is TGCGCCAGCAGCTTGGCCAATCAAAGGGGGGTCTACAATGAGCAGTTCTTC. It encodes CASSLANQRGVYNEQFF.

The genes are TRBV12-3 or TRBV12-4 and TRBJ1-6; D remains unclear. Trimming left V 6 bases short and J 19 bases short, with 16 bases between. This CDR3 spans 11 amino acids. The CDR3 DNA follows: TGTGCCAGCAGCTACGACGGAATCCTTCACTTT. Amino acid sequence: CASSYDGILHF.

CDR3 sequence reads: CASSLRSGITDTQYF. DNA for the CDR3: TGTGCCAGCAGTCTGCGGAGCGGAATCACAGATACGCAGTATTTT. The rearrangement uses TRBV27 and TRBJ2-3; TRBD2 might be the D (5 bases). V was shortened by 5 bases and J by 2 bases, with 14 bases between the two germline ends. There are 15 residues in the CDR3. In germline, CDR1 is MNHEY, CDR2 SMNVEV (reference sequence).

The chain couples TRBV5-3 to TRBJ2-5; no reliable D call. TRBV5-3 belongs to the ORF category, with a function that is uncertain. Between the trimmed V and J ends, which lost 1 base and 2 bases, there was a span of 12 bases. CDR3 length equals 15 residues. In DNA, the CDR3 is TGTGCCAGAAGCTTGTCGTCAGGCAGGCAAGAGACCCAGTACTTC. Its protein product is CARSLSSGRQETQYF.

V is TRBV7-8 and J is TRBJ1-3; no definite D call. This CDR3 spans 17 amino acids. The germline CDR1 and CDR2 sequences are SGHVS and FQNEAQ. The V end was cut by 0 bases, the J end by 0 bases, with 12 bases between. CDR3 region: CASSLASRGSSGNTIYF. CDR3 DNA sequence: TGTGCCAGCAGCTTAGCGAGCCGGGGTTCCTCTGGAAACACCATATATTTT.

The V call is TRBV18, the J call TRBJ1-5; 9 nucleotides line up with TRBD1. CDR3 length equals 15 residues. CDR1 and CDR2 (germline): KGHSH, LQKENI. After removal of 1 base from V and 6 bases from J, the junction contained 4 bases not matched to a gene. CDR3 amino acids: CASSPQQGAAQPQHF. The CDR3, as DNA: TGTGCCAGCTCACCACAACAGGGGGCCGCTCAGCCCCAGCATTTT.

The rearrangement links TRBV10-3 to TRBJ2-5; D tentatively fits TRBD1 or TRBD2 (6 bases each). Trimming took off 4 bases at V and 4 bases at J, with 13 bases between the two ends. CDR1 is ENHRY, CDR2 SYGVKD, per germline. The CDR3 has 14 residues. The CDR3 DNA is TGTGCCATCAGTGGGCCTAGGGGGGTAGAGACCCAGTACTTC. Protein: CAISGPRGVETQYF.

The gene calls are TRBV5-1 and TRBJ1-1; no clear D. V was pared by 0 bases and J by 6 bases, with 18 bases between. CDR3 length: 16 amino acids. The V gene's germline CDR1 is SGHRS and CDR2 YFSETQ. CDR3 DNA: TGCGCCAGCAGCTTGGGGGAATATCGGGCGGCCGCTGAAGCTTTCTTT. Translating it yields CASSLGEYRAAAEAFF.

CDR3 DNA sequence: TGTGCCAGCTCACCCGCCCAGGGCAACTATGGCTACACCTTC. Amino acid sequence: CASSPAQGNYGYTF. V gene TRBV18 combines with J gene TRBJ1-2; a weak D match, TRBD1 (5 bases). Germline CDR1 KGHSH, CDR2 LQKENI. V was pared by 3 bases and J by 2 bases, with 10 bases between. The length of the CDR3 is 14 residues.

This sequence joins TRBV2 and TRBJ1-3; 9 nucleotides line up with TRBD1. With 4 bases clipped from V and 1 base from J, the junction kept 5 bases outside the gene matches. The CDR3 covers 16 residues. Germline CDR1 and CDR2: SNHLY and FYNNEI. CDR3 coding DNA: TGTGCCAGCAGTGGAGACAGGGGGACATCTGGAAACACCATATATTTT. It yields the protein CASSGDRGTSGNTIYF. Filled out from reference TRBV2 and TRBJ1-3, the complete variable domain reads EPEVTQTPSHQVTQMGQEVILRCVPISNHLYFYWYRQILGQKVEFLVSFYNNEISEKSEIFDDQFSVERPDGSNFTLKIRSTKLEDSAMYFCASSGDRGTSGNTIYFGEGSWLTVV.